This TCR beta chain was retrieved from a study of blood T cells in healthy people across ages. PCR was performed a second time for about 7 to 11 cycles using a sample-barcoded 5' primer and a J-beta primer mix. TCRdb fed the 5' RACE reads into MiXCR, producing one record per CDR3 protein. The data show about 800,000 distinct CDR3 sequences, with 20% to 25% seen just once and under 4.5% held by the top ten. Germline V lookup: CDR1 SGHRS, CDR2 YFSETQ. This CDR3 spans 17 amino acids. Trimming took 7 bases from V and 0 from J, leaving 17 bases between them. Samples each yielded at least 5 micrograms of total RNA. These same records also appear under a second study, on T cells of mothers and their children. That study reports: Three healthy Caucasian mothers, along with their six children, served as the donors.

The genes are TRBV5-1 and TRBJ2-6; D perhaps matches TRBD2 (6 bases). This sequence was found in a boy aged 5-17 years in good health. Sequenced: blood. The CDR3 DNA reads TGCGCCAGCGGCGGGACTCAAGGGTTCTCTGGGGCCAACGTCCTGACTTTC. This translates into CASGGTQGFSGANVLTF.